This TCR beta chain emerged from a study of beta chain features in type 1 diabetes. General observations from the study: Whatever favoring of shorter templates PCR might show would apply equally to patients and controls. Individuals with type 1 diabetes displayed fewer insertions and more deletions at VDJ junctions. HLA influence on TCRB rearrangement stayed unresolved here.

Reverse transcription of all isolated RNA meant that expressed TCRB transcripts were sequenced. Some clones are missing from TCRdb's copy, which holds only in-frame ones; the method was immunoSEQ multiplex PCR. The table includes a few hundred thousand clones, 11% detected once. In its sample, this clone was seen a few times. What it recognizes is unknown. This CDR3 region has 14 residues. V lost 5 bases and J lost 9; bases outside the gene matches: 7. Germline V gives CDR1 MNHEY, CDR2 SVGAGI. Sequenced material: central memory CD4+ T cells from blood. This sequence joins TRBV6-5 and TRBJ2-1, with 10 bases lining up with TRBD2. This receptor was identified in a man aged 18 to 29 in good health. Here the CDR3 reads CASSKSGTSVEQFF. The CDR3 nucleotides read TGTGCCAGCAGTAAGTCCGGGACTAGCGTTGAGCAGTTCTTC.